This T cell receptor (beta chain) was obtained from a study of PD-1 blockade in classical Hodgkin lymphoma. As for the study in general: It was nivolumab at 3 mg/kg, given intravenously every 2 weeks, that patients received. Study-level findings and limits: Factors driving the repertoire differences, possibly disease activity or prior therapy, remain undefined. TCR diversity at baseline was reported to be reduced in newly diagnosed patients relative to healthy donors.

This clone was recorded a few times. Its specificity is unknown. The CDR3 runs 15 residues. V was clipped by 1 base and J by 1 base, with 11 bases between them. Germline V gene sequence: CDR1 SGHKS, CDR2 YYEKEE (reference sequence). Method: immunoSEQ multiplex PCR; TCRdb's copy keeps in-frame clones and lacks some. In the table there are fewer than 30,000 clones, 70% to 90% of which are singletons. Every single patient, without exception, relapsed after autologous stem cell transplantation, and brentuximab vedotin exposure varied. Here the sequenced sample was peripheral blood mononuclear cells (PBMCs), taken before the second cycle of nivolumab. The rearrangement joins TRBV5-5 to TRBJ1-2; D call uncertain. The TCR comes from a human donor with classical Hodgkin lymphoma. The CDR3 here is CASSLLGSLNYGYTF. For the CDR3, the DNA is TGTGCCAGCAGCTTGTTAGGGTCGCTTAACTATGGCTACACCTTC.